This passage covers 11 T cell receptor beta chains from one sample sequenced in a study of beta chain features in type 1 diabetes. Reverse transcription of all isolated RNA meant that expressed TCRB transcripts were sequenced. The table came from immunoSEQ multiplex PCR; TCRdb's copy has only in-frame clones and leaves some out. The sample contains roughly 150,000 clones, roughly 9.1% of which appear only once. Sequenced input: central memory CD4+ T cells from blood. Receptors originate from a woman under 30 in good health.

V gene TRBV9 combines with J gene TRBJ2-5; TRBD1 agrees at 9 bases. With 3 bases clipped from V and 5 bases from J, the junction kept 5 bases outside the gene matches. Germline CDR1 and CDR2: SGDLS and YYNGEE. The CDR3 consists of 14 residues. CDR3 sequence reads: CASSATGGGETQYF. The CDR3 DNA follows: TGTGCCAGCAGCGCCACAGGGGGCGGGGAGACCCAGTACTTC.

CDR3 nucleotides: TGTGCCAGCAGTCCTTGGGACAGTGTAGGACAGCCCCAGCATTTT. This codes for CASSPWDSVGQPQHF. The chain is built from TRBV6-6 and TRBJ1-5; 7 nucleotides align to TRBD1. With V trimmed by 5 bases and J by 7 bases, 11 bases remained unmatched. CDR1 is MNHNY, CDR2 SVGAGI, per germline (reference sequence). The CDR3 totals 15 residues.

The V call is TRBV5-4, the J call TRBJ2-4; TRBD1 agrees at 9 bases. Trimming at V came to 1 base and at J to 5 bases, leaving 4 bases not matched to a gene. CDR1 and CDR2 (germline): SGHNT, YYREEE (reference sequence). This CDR3 contains 15 residues. As DNA, the CDR3 is TGTGCCAGCAGCTTGAGTACAGGGGGCGAAAACATTCAGTACTTC. As protein: CASSLSTGGENIQYF.

This clone turned up a few times. This rearrangement joins TRBV7-2 to TRBJ2-2; TRBD1 agrees at 7 bases. The CDR3 covers 15 residues. The germline gives CDR1 SGHTA, CDR2 FQGNSA. With 2 bases clipped from V and 4 bases from J, the junction kept 4 bases outside the gene matches. The CDR3 region has the DNA TGTGCCAGCAGCTTATGGGACAGAGCCACCGGGGAGCTGTTTTTT. As protein: CASSLWDRATGELFF.

The rearrangement uses TRBV7-2 and TRBJ2-7; perhaps TRBD1 as D (7 bases). Looked up from germline, CDR1 is SGHTA and CDR2 is FQGNSA. The CDR3 covers 15 residues. The V end was cut by 5 bases, the J end by 7 bases, with 21 bases between. CDR3 DNA sequence: TGTGCCAGCAGCCCCGGACAGGTACTACGGGGGGAGCAGTACTTC. As protein: CASSPGQVLRGEQYF.

There are a few counts of this clone. The gene calls are TRBV6-1 and TRBJ2-5, with D hard to call. Between the trimmed V and J ends, which lost 6 bases and 0 bases, there was a span of 8 bases. The germline CDR1 and CDR2 sequences are MNHNS and SASEGT. This CDR3 comprises 13 residues. CDR3 coding DNA: TGTGCCAGCAGAGACTTGTACCAAGAGACCCAGTACTTC. This sequence encodes CASRDLYQETQYF.

This chain links TRBV7-6 with TRBJ2-1; weak D call: TRBD2 (6 bases). Germline-derived CDR1 and CDR2 are SGHVS and FNYEAQ. The CDR3 is 14 residues long. The germline V and J ends were trimmed by 4 bases and 5 bases, with 12 bases remaining between them. The CDR3 sequence is CASSSGTGDNEQFF. CDR3 DNA: TGTGCCAGCAGCTCCGGGACTGGCGACAATGAGCAGTTCTTC. The full variable domain, rest sourced from reference TRBV7-6 and TRBJ2-1, is GAGVSQSPRYKVTKRGQDVALRCDPISGHVSLYWYRQALGQGPEFLTYFNYEAQQDKSGLPNDRFSAERPEGSISTLTIQRTEQRDSAMYRCASSSGTGDNEQFFGPGTRLTVL.

This chain connects TRBV11-3 to TRBJ2-1, with a tentative D call TRBD1 (6 bases). V was trimmed by 5 bases and J by 9 bases, leaving 20 bases between them. Germline assignment: CDR1 SGHNT and CDR2 YENEEA. The CDR3 is 15 residues long. CDR3 residues: CASSPSSGTLSEQFF. CDR3 sequence (DNA): TGTGCCAGCAGCCCGTCCTCCGGGACATTAAGTGAGCAGTTCTTC.

This clone showed up just a few times. The V call is TRBV27, the J call TRBJ2-3; no clear D gene. Germline CDR1 and CDR2: MNHEY and SMNVEV (reference sequence). V was trimmed by 1 base and J by 3 bases, leaving 5 bases between them. The CDR3 contains 13 residues. CDR3 DNA sequence: TGTGCCAGCAGTTTATACGGGACAGATACGCAGTATTTT. This codes for CASSLYGTDTQYF.

The table lists this clone with a few counts. V is TRBV29-1 and J is TRBJ2-7; possibly TRBD1 for D (5 bases). CDR1 and CDR2 (germline): SQVTM, ANQGSEA. V was cut by 4 bases and J by 2 bases, with 21 bases left in between. This CDR3 comprises 16 residues. For the CDR3, the DNA is TGCAGCGTTGTTGCGCAGGGCCCAACGATTACCTACGAGCAGTACTTC. Translation gives CSVVAQGPTITYEQYF.

Concerning this clone itself: Additional DNA sequences in this sample encode the identical CDR3. This chain uses TRBV30 with TRBJ2-3, with 8 bases matching TRBD2. The CDR3 is made up of 12 amino acids. Germline V CDR1 and CDR2: GTSNPN, SVGIG (reference sequence). Trimming removed 5 bases from V and 5 bases from J; junction bases left unmatched: 3. CDR3 sequence reads: CAWSAGGDTQYF. CDR3 sequence (DNA): TGTGCCTGGTCGGCGGGAGGAGATACGCAGTATTTT. Full variable domain (rest looked up from reference TRBV30 and TRBJ2-3): SQTIHQWPATLVQPVGSPLSLECTVEGTSNPNLYWYRQAAGRGLQLLFYSVGIGQISSEVPQNLSASRPQDRQFILSSKKLLLSDSGFYLCAWSAGGDTQYFGPGTRLTVL.